This T cell receptor (beta chain) originates from a study of CD8 T cells in Susac syndrome. This CDR3 spans 14 amino acids. Germline V gene lookup returns CDR1 MNHNY and CDR2 SVGAGI (reference sequence). The ends were cut back, 2 bases at V and 4 bases at J, with 9 bases in the middle. 0.5 to 1 ug RNA was reverse transcribed with random hexamers. Via MiXCR, TCRdb re-called the immunoSEQ multiplex PCR reads, giving one row per CDR3 protein. The data hold a few hundred thousand distinct CDR3 sequences, with about 93% observed a single time. Negative isolation was used for CD8+ and CD4+ T cells, and FACS enrichment was applied to TEMRA cells.

This sequence joins TRBV6-6 and TRBJ1-5, with D hard to call. Sequenced input: CD8+ T cells from PBMCs. The sequence derives from a human donor with multiple sclerosis. The CDR3 DNA reads TGTGCCAGCAGTTACGGGTCAGAGAATCAGCCCCAGCATTTT. Translated: CASSYGSENQPQHF.